This section outlines one TCR beta chain sequence together with its context. Its antigen is not known. The CDR3 is 10 amino acids. This entry comes from a study of response to subunit inactivated influenza vaccine. Study observations and caveats: Every seasonal influenza vaccination brings in few new T cells, the authors suggested.

TCRdb itself ran the RT-PCR reads through MiXCR, one entry per CDR3 protein. The table has 600,000 to 850,000 distinct CDR3 sequences, about 14% seen once. Sequencing was performed on PBMCs from blood, taken 14 to 15 days before vaccination. The receptor was isolated from a man aged 50 to 60 who received an inactivated influenza vaccine. The rearrangement links TRBV21-1 to TRBJ2-7. TRBV21-1 is designated a pseudogene. CDR3 sequence: CASSIYEQYF. The CDR3 nucleotides read TGTGCCAGCAGTATTTACGAGCAGTACTTC.